What follows are 14 T cell receptor beta chains derived from one specimen sequenced in a study of OX40 agonist ivuxolimab in advanced cancers. TCRdb's copy holds only in-frame clones and misses some; the assay was immunoSEQ multiplex PCR. In the table there are tens of thousands of clones, 75% to 90% of which are singletons. Here the sequenced sample was CD4+ or CD8+ T cells sorted from blood, taken in a trial of the OX40 agonist ivuxolimab. All receptors derive from an adult with an advanced solid tumor such as melanoma, head and neck, liver or kidney cancer.

The gene calls are TRBV30 and TRBJ1-5; 8 bases fit TRBD1. CDR1 is GTSNPN, CDR2 SVGIG, per germline (reference sequence). Unmatched junction bases numbered 7, after V lost 2 bases and J lost 7 bases. The CDR3 contains 14 residues. The chain's CDR3 is CAWSTGQGRQPQHF. In DNA form, the CDR3 reads TGTGCCTGGAGTACCGGACAGGGTAGACAGCCCCAGCATTTT. The complete variable domain, with remaining parts taken from reference TRBV30 and TRBJ1-5, reads SQTIHQWPATLVQPVGSPLSLECTVEGTSNPNLYWYRQAAGRGLQLLFYSVGIGQISSEVPQNLSASRPQDRQFILSSKKLLLSDSGFYLCAWSTGQGRQPQHFGDGTRLSIL.

The gene calls are TRBV6-1 and TRBJ2-7; TRBD2 might be the D (5 bases). Trimming removed 3 bases from V and 2 bases from J, with 14 bases in between. This CDR3 has 15 amino acids. Germline CDR1 is MNHNS and CDR2 is SASEGT. CDR3 sequence reads: CASSEYPLGAYEQYF. In DNA, the CDR3 is TGTGCCAGCAGTGAGTACCCACTCGGGGCCTACGAGCAGTACTTC.

J is TRBJ1-3 and V is TRBV7-9; tentative D call: TRBD1 (5 bases). The CDR3 consists of 14 residues. Germline-derived CDR1 and CDR2 are SEHNR and FQNEAQ (reference sequence). The V gene lost 5 bases and the J gene lost 0 bases, with 8 bases spanning the gap. This CDR3 is CASSPGSSGNTIYF. CDR3 nucleotides: TGTGCCAGCAGCCCAGGGAGCTCTGGAAACACCATATATTTT.

The chain has TRBV4-1 and TRBJ2-3; TRBD1 matches 7 bases. This CDR3 region has 16 residues. CDR1 is MGHRA, CDR2 YSYEKL, per germline. Germline trimming cut 3 bases from V and 4 bases from J; bases unmatched to any gene: 10. CDR3 region: CASSQLADRASDTQYF. CDR3 bases: TGCGCCAGCAGCCAGTTAGCCGACAGGGCGTCAGATACGCAGTATTTT.

The chain joins TRBV9 to TRBJ1-2, with a weak D call TRBD1 (5 bases). The CDR3 consists of 15 residues. V was clipped by 0 bases and J by 2 bases, with 11 bases between them. Germline V CDR1 and CDR2: SGDLS, YYNGEE. The chain's CDR3 is CASSVGLGTNYGYTF. CDR3 nucleotides: TGTGCCAGCAGCGTAGGCCTAGGGACGAACTATGGCTACACCTTC.

The genes are TRBV27 and TRBJ2-3, with D unresolved. The length of the CDR3 is 14 residues. V lost 6 bases to trimming and J lost 0 bases, with 10 bases between them. The V gene's germline CDR1 is MNHEY and CDR2 SMNVEV (reference sequence). The CDR3 DNA sequence: TGTGCCAGCAGCTCCTGGGCTAGCACAGATACGCAGTATTTT. Translating it yields CASSSWASTDTQYF.

This chain joins TRBV27 and TRBJ1-6, with D tentatively TRBD1 (6 bases). The CDR3 has 16 residues. V was clipped by 0 bases and J by 4 bases, with 10 bases between them. Germline V lookup: CDR1 MNHEY, CDR2 SMNVEV (reference sequence). CDR3 sequence reads: CASSLSDRRYNSPLHF. Here the CDR3 DNA reads TGTGCCAGCAGTTTATCTGACAGGAGATATAATTCACCCCTCCACTTT.

The rearrangement uses TRBV2 and TRBJ2-7, with D possibly being TRBD1 or TRBD2 (5 bases each). This CDR3 contains 10 residues. CDR1 is SNHLY, CDR2 FYNNEI, per germline. The V and J ends lost 3 bases and 11 bases respectively, with 8 bases between them. In nucleotides, the CDR3 is TGTGCCAGCAGTGAGGGGGTGGAGTACTTC. Amino acids: CASSEGVEYF.

V gene TRBV7-9 combines with J gene TRBJ1-4, with 7 bases fitting TRBD1. Germline V gene lookup returns CDR1 SEHNR and CDR2 FQNEAQ (reference sequence). V lost 5 bases to trimming and J lost 0 bases; unmatched junction nucleotides: 3. There are 15 residues in the CDR3. The DNA of the CDR3 is TGTGCCAGCAGCCCGGGACAGTCAACTAATGAAAAACTGTTTTTT. Translated: CASSPGQSTNEKLFF.

The chain combines TRBV6-6 with TRBJ2-5; 8 positions match TRBD1. Trimming at V came to 3 bases and at J to 4 bases, leaving 4 bases not matched to a gene. The germline V gene has CDR1 MNHNY and CDR2 SVGAGI (reference sequence). This CDR3 contains 14 residues. The CDR3 loop is CASSYTGGGETQYF. In DNA form, the CDR3 reads TGTGCCAGCAGTTATACAGGGGGTGGAGAGACCCAGTACTTC.

This chain connects TRBV7-9 to TRBJ2-3; D is possibly TRBD2 (5 bases). CDR1 is SEHNR, CDR2 FQNEAQ, per germline (reference sequence). The V gene lost 7 bases and the J gene lost 5 bases, with 19 bases spanning the gap. This CDR3 is 15 amino acids long. The CDR3 nucleotides are TGTGCCAGCACCCCGTTGCCAGAGGGAGAAGATACGCAGTATTTT. Amino acids: CASTPLPEGEDTQYF.

The chain combines TRBV6-6 with TRBJ1-6; 11 bases map to TRBD1. J was trimmed by 7 bases and V by 1 base; bases with no gene match: 3. In germline, CDR1 is MNHNY, CDR2 SVGAGI (reference sequence). CDR3 length: 16 amino acids. CDR3 bases: TGTGCCAGCAGTTACTGGACAGGGGGCGGAAATTCACCCCTCCACTTT. Protein product: CASSYWTGGGNSPLHF.

The CDR3 here is CASSSPGTVSYEQYF. The CDR3 DNA reads TGTGCCAGCAGCTCTCCCGGGACAGTCTCGTATGAGCAGTACTTC. V usage is TRBV7-9 and J usage is TRBJ2-7, with 7 bases fitting TRBD1. Germline assignment: CDR1 SEHNR and CDR2 FQNEAQ (reference sequence). This CDR3 contains 15 residues. Trimming cost V 4 bases and J 7 bases; bases outside gene matches: 13.

This chain connects TRBV5-6 to TRBJ2-2, with D unresolved. The CDR3 covers 11 residues. The V end was cut by 1 base, the J end by 9 bases, with 4 bases between. Germline V CDR1 and CDR2: SGHDT, YYEEEE. The CDR3, as DNA: TGTGCCAGCAGCTTGTCCAGGGAGCTGTTTTTT. Translation gives CASSLSRELFF.